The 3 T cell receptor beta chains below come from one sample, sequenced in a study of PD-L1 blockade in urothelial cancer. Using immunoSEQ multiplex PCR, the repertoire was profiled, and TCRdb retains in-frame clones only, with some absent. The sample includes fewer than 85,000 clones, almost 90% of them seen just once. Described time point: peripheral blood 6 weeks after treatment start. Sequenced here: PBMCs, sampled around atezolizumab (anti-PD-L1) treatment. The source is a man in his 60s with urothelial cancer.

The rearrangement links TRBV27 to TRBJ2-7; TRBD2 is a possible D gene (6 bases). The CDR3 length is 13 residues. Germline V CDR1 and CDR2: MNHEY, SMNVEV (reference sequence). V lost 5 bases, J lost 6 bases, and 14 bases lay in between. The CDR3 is CASSPGDLPEQYF. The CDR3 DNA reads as TGTGCCAGCAGTCCGGGGGACCTCCCCGAGCAGTACTTC.

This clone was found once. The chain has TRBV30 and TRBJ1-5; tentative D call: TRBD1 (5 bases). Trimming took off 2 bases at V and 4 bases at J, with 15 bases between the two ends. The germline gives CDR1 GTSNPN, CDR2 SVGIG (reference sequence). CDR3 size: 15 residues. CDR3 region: CAWSLGSAGNQPQHF. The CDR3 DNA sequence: TGTGCCTGGAGTTTAGGTTCGGCAGGGAATCAGCCCCAGCATTTT.

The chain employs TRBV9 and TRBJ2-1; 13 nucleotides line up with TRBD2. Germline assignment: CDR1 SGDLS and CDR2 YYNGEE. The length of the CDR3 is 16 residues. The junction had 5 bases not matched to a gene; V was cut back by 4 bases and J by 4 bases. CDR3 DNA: TGTGCCAGCAGCCCGCGACTAGCGGGGGGTTACAATGAGCAGTTCTTC. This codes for CASSPRLAGGYNEQFF.